This T cell receptor (beta chain) stems from a study of blood T cell repertoires in COVID-19. Across the whole study: COVID-19 samples collected from the United States, Italy and Spain covered acute and convalescent phases. T cells, B-cell-depleted T cells, or PBMCs supplied cDNA or gDNA.

In the authors' workflow: For nucleated cells, counts were estimated from reference gene primer amplification. The method was immunoSEQ multiplex PCR; TCRdb's version includes in-frame clones alone and lacks a portion of them. V and J calls and clone size come straight from that table; D and trimming were deduced from the DNA. The repertoire holds a few hundred thousand clones, with about 88% as singletons. The CDR3 is made up of 16 amino acids. The V gene's germline CDR1 is LGHDT and CDR2 YNNKEL (reference sequence). The V segment lost 0 bases and the J segment 6 bases; nucleotides outside the gene matches: 7.

The specimen was peripheral blood. This receptor was identified in a woman aged 40 to 50 who had recovered from COVID-19. The V call is TRBV3-1 (or the pseudogene TRBV3-2), the J call TRBJ2-2, with 7 bases fitting TRBD2. The CDR3 protein is CASSQDTGGLSGELFF. The CDR3 DNA reads as TGTGCCAGCAGCCAAGATACGGGGGGTCTTTCCGGGGAGCTGTTTTTT.